These 4 T cell receptor beta chains were all obtained from the same sample, sequenced in a study of blood T cells in healthy people across ages. The use of a sample-barcoded 5' primer and a J-beta primer mix characterized a second PCR of roughly 6 to 11 cycles. One entry per CDR3 protein, called by TCRdb with MiXCR from the 5' RACE reads. The sample has about 1.6 million distinct CDR3 sequences; approximately 32% are singletons. Sequencing used blood. The receptor source for this set is a woman aged 25 to 39 in good health.

This clonotype appeared many times. The chain couples TRBV29-1 to TRBJ2-5; D perhaps matches TRBD1 (6 bases). V dropped 6 bases and J dropped 2 bases, with 10 bases sitting between them. Germline V gene data show CDR1 as SQVTM and CDR2 as ANQGSEA. This CDR3 comprises 12 residues. The CDR3 DNA reads TGCAGCGTCGATGGACAGCAAGAGACCCAGTACTTC. Protein product: CSVDGQQETQYF. Filled out from reference TRBV29-1 and TRBJ2-5, the complete variable domain reads SAVISQKPSRDICQRGTSLTIQCQVDSQVTMMFWYRQQPGQSLTLIATANQGSEATYESGFVIDKFPISRPNLTFSTLTVSNMSPEDSSIYLCSVDGQQETQYFGPGTRLLVL.

This clonotype has just a few counts. This sequence joins TRBV7-9 and TRBJ1-2; TRBD1 aligns across 10 bases. This CDR3 has 16 residues. Germline-derived CDR1 and CDR2 are SEHNR and FQNEAQ (reference sequence). V lost 4 bases and J lost 0; bases outside the gene matches: 5. In DNA form, the CDR3 reads TGTGCCAGCAGCTGGGGACAGGGGCCGTCTAACTATGGCTACACCTTC. The encoded protein is CASSWGQGPSNYGYTF.

A few counts support this clonotype. The CDR3 coding sequence is TGTGCCAGCAGCTCCTCGACGGGGGAGACAGATACGCAGTATTTT. It codes for CASSSSTGETDTQYF. The gene calls are TRBV4-2 and TRBJ2-3; D may be TRBD2 (6 bases). V lost 5 bases and J 3 bases, leaving 15 bases between the germline ends. Per germline, CDR1 LGHNA and CDR2 YNFKEQ. The CDR3 is 15 amino acids.

The V and J genes are TRBV24-1 and TRBJ1-5; possibly TRBD1 for D (5 bases). The V gene's germline CDR1 is KGHDR and CDR2 SFDVKD. Trimming pared 6 bases from V and 0 bases from J, leaving 17 bases between. The CDR3 is 17 residues long. The CDR3 protein is CATSPGGETNSNQPQHF. Written as DNA, the CDR3 is TGTGCCACCAGTCCTGGGGGGGAAACCAATAGCAATCAGCCCCAGCATTTT.